The clone carrying this T cell receptor beta chain turned up a few times. Antigen: not known. The data are from a study of identifying expanded T cells in peripheral blood. No infections or other immune events were documented during collection. The repertoire was sequenced with immunoSEQ multiplex PCR; TCRdb's copy has only in-frame clones and lacks some. The sample lists around 66,000 clones; 80% to 90% were seen once. Broader study findings: Differentially abundant clones: about 1.2 between replicates, approximately 15 at about 13 days, under 25 at four. Variance in clone template counts between approximately two-week samples significantly increased with total template count across all healthy donors.

V lost 0 bases and J 7 bases, leaving 11 bases between the germline ends. The CDR3 consists of 14 residues. The germline gives CDR1 SGHRS, CDR2 YFSETQ. The clonotype was recovered from a person aged 18 to 69 in good health. The sequencing input was blood. The chain recombines TRBV5-1 with TRBJ1-5; tentatively, D is TRBD1 (6 bases). The CDR3 nucleotides are TGCGCCAGCAGCTTGGGGGCAGGGGAACAGCCCCAGCATTTT. It translates to CASSLGAGEQPQHF. The full variable domain, its missing parts supplied by reference TRBV5-1 and TRBJ1-5, is KAGVTQTPRYLIKTRGQQVTLSCSPISGHRSVSWYQQTPGQGLQFLFEYFSETQRNKGNFPGRFSGRQFSNSRSEMNVSTLELGDSALYLCASSLGAGEQPQHFGDGTRLSIL.